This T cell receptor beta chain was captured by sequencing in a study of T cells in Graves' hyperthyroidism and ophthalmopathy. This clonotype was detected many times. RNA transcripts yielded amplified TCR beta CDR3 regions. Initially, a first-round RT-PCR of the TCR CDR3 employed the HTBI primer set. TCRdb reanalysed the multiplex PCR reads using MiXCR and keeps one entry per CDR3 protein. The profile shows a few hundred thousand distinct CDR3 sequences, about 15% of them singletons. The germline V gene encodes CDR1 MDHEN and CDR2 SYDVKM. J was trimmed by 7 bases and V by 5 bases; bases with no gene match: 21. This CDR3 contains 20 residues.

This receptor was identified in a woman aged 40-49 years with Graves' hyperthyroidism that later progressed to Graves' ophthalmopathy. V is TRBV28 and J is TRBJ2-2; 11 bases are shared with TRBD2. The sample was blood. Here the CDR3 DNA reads TGTGCCAGCAGTCGACCACTCTATTTAGCGGGAGGGCCTTCAGGCGGGGAGCTGTTTTTT. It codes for CASSRPLYLAGGPSGGELFF.